Shown below are 17 T cell receptor beta chains from a single sample sequenced in a study of Graves' ophthalmopathy and Graves' hyperthyroidism. The authors amplified TCR beta CDR3 regions, and they did so from RNA transcripts for repertoire sequencing. The authors performed first-round RT-PCR with HTBI primers and then a second-round multiplex PCR. TCRdb analysed the multiplex PCR reads with MiXCR anew, one entry per CDR3 protein. The sample shows approximately 540,000 distinct CDR3 sequences, about 40% of them seen only once. The sample taken for sequencing was peripheral blood or thyroid tissue (not recorded which). The receptors originated from an adult man with Graves' hyperthyroidism.

This clonotype was counted many times. The CDR3 is CASSPRDAGGYTF. CDR3 DNA: TGTGCCAGCAGTCCGAGGGACGCGGGGGGCTACACCTTC. The V gene is TRBV12-3 or TRBV12-4, the J gene TRBJ1-2; possible D gene TRBD1, 5 bases. The CDR3 covers 13 residues. Trimming removed 5 bases from V and 8 bases from J, with 15 bases in between.

Note on this clonotype: The junction and the germline gene differ at one end; a read error may be behind it. V and J are TRBV2 and TRBJ1-1; D is perhaps TRBD1 (6 bases). CDR3 length equals 15 residues. Germline V CDR1 and CDR2: SNHLY, FYNNEI. The CDR3, as DNA: TGTGCTAGCAGCCGGACAGCGTATGGGGCGACTGAAGCTTTCTTT. This sequence encodes CASSRTAYGATEAFF.

CDR3 bases: TGCAGTGCTAGTGGTATGTCGGGCTACGAGCAGTACTTC. This codes for CSASGMSGYEQYF. The chain employs TRBV20-1 and TRBJ2-7; D remains unclear. The V gene lost 3 bases and the J gene lost 3 bases, with 12 bases spanning the gap. The CDR3 covers 13 residues. Germline values: CDR1 DFQATT, CDR2 SNEGSKA (reference sequence).

This clonotype was observed at least ten times. This rearrangement joins TRBV19 to TRBJ1-1; TRBD1 matches at 7 bases. This CDR3 is built from 13 residues. Germline-derived CDR1 and CDR2 are LNHDA and SQIVND (reference sequence). V gave up 7 bases and J gave up 5 bases; unmatched junction bases: 7. The CDR3 spells CASTQTGWTEAFF. CDR3 nucleotide sequence: TGTGCCAGTACCCAGACAGGGTGGACTGAAGCTTTCTTT.

The sample holds many counts of this clonotype. The chain combines TRBV7-2 with TRBJ2-5; 9 nucleotides match TRBD2. There are 17 residues in the CDR3. V trimming: 2 bases; J trimming: 4 bases; junction bases outside the gene matches: 11. The germline gives CDR1 SGHTA, CDR2 FQGNSA. The CDR3 sequence is CASSLIGSGSLVETQYF. The CDR3 DNA sequence: TGTGCCAGCAGCTTAATTGGTAGCGGGAGTTTAGTAGAGACCCAGTACTTC.

This clonotype was picked up many times. The chain is built from TRBV6-1 and TRBJ2-7; D is unclear. Germline V CDR1 and CDR2: MNHNS, SASEGT. The CDR3 has 12 residues. V lost 3 bases to trimming and J lost 9 bases, with 12 bases between them. The CDR3 coding sequence is TGTGCCAGCAGTGACGACCTCGCCAGGCAGTACTTC. Translating gives CASSDDLARQYF.

The chain has TRBV2 and TRBJ1-5; D uncertain. The CDR3 consists of 12 residues. V lost 8 bases and J lost 2, with 7 bases in between. CDR1 is SNHLY and CDR2 is FYNNEI in the germline V gene. The CDR3 DNA sequence: TGTGCCAGCTTGGACGGCAATCAGCCCCAGCATTTT. It codes for CASLDGNQPQHF. Full variable domain (remainder filled in from reference TRBV2 and TRBJ1-5): EPEVTQTPSHQVTQMGQEVILRCVPISNHLYFYWYRQILGQKVEFLVSFYNNEISEKSEIFDDQFSVERPDGSNFTLKIRSTKLEDSAMYFCASLDGNQPQHFGDGTRLSIL.

This clonotype was seen a few times. The chain joins TRBV5-5 to TRBJ2-5; 12 bases match TRBD2. This CDR3 region has 16 residues. Germline CDR1 reads SGHKS; CDR2 reads YYEKEE (reference sequence). J was trimmed by 2 bases and V by 4 bases; bases with no gene match: 6. The DNA for the CDR3 is TGTGCCAGCAGCCCCGGACTAGCGGGGATACAAGAGACCCAGTACTTC. Its translation is CASSPGLAGIQETQYF. The whole variable domain, filled in from reference TRBV5-5 and TRBJ2-5, reads DAGVTQSPTHLIKTRGQQVTLRCSPISGHKSVSWYQQVLGQGPQFIFQYYEKEERGRGNFPDRFSARQFPNYSSELNVNALLLGDSALYLCASSPGLAGIQETQYFGPGTRLLVL.

This clonotype has a count of ten or more. The chain has TRBV7-2 and TRBJ1-1; 9 bases align to TRBD1. The length of the CDR3 is 13 residues. Losses at the gene ends were 6 bases for V and 10 bases for J; bases not matched to a gene: 9. CDR1 and CDR2 from the germline V gene are SGHTA and FQGNSA. CDR3 sequence: CASSHPGQGAAFF. CDR3 DNA sequence: TGTGCCAGCAGTCATCCGGGACAGGGCGCAGCTTTCTTT.

J is TRBJ1-1 and V is TRBV25-1; no clear D. This CDR3 has 18 amino acids. Trimming shortened V by 8 bases and J by 1 base, and 26 bases separated the two germline ends. Germline V lookup: CDR1 MGHDK, CDR2 SYGVNS. CDR3 nucleotides: TGTGCCAGCTCAGATGAACGGGCCGTATATACCCAGAACACTGAAGCTTTCTTT. Protein: CASSDERAVYTQNTEAFF. Based on the CDR3 plus reference TRBV25-1 and TRBJ1-1, the full variable domain is EADIYQTPRYLVIGTGKKITLECSQTMGHDKMYWYQQDPGMELHLIHYSYGVNSTEKGDLSSESTVSRIRTEHFPLTLESARPSHTSQYLCASSDERAVYTQNTEAFFGQGTRLTVV.

This clonotype came up many times. The chain joins TRBV20-1 to TRBJ2-5; 9 bases map to TRBD1. The CDR3 extends over 14 amino acids. In germline, CDR1 is DFQATT, CDR2 SNEGSKA (reference sequence). V trimming: 3 bases; J trimming: 7 bases; junction bases outside the gene matches: 9. The CDR3 sequence: CSASSGQGTWTQYF. The CDR3 bases are TGCAGTGCTAGCTCGGGACAGGGAACTTGGACCCAGTACTTC.

The J gene is TRBJ1-1, the V gene TRBV12-3 or TRBV12-4; unclear D gene. The CDR3 length is 11 residues. V lost 2 bases and J lost 7, with 5 bases in between. This CDR3 is CASSLWDEAFF. The DNA for the CDR3 is TGTGCCAGCAGTTTATGGGATGAAGCTTTCTTT.

This clonotype was seen repeatedly, ten times or more. This chain joins TRBV7-9 and TRBJ2-7; TRBD2 is a possible D gene (6 bases). Germline V gene lookup returns CDR1 SEHNR and CDR2 FQNEAQ (reference sequence). V lost 5 bases to trimming and J lost 7 bases, with 12 bases between them. The CDR3 extends over 12 amino acids. CDR3 in DNA: TGTGCCAGCAGCCGGGACTCCCTTGAGCAGTACTTC. Translation: CASSRDSLEQYF.

Concerning this clonotype itself: At one boundary the junction diverges from the germline segment, which might be a read error. This chain joins TRBV20-1 and TRBJ2-6; TRBD1 might be the D (6 bases). Germline V lookup: CDR1 DFQATT, CDR2 SNEGSKA (reference sequence). CDR3 length: 12 amino acids. DNA of the CDR3: TGCAGTGCTCTCAGGGAAGGGGACACTGAAGCTTTC. Its protein product is CSALREGDTEAF.

On this clonotype itself: In this CDR3 the conserved last residue, phenylalanine or tryptophan, is missing, so a read error is likely. No DNA is shown, since the ends of the CDR3 on it are uncertain; the CDR3 is the one TCRdb lists. The chain uses TRBV7-2 and TRBJ2-5; the table's D call of TRBD1 was not tested on the DNA. Termini included, the CDR3 measures 13 amino acids. The germline gives CDR1 SGHTA, CDR2 FQGNSA. The CDR3 spells CASSTTGAETQCL.

With respect to this clonotype: A much larger clone differs from this one at a single base, so this may be a read error. V gene TRBV15 combines with J gene TRBJ2-5, with unresolved D. This CDR3 has 16 amino acids. Germline assignment: CDR1 LNHNV and CDR2 YYDKDF (reference sequence). V was pared by 5 bases and J by 5 bases, with 21 bases between. CDR3 sequence reads: CATSGTKISGWETQYF. For the CDR3, the DNA is TGTGCCACCAGCGGTACCAAGATATCCGGGTGGGAGACCCAGTACTTC.

This clonotype was seen only a few times. The genes are TRBV12-3 or TRBV12-4 and TRBJ1-6; maybe TRBD1 (6 bases). V was shortened by 5 bases and J by 1 base, with 18 bases between the two germline ends. The CDR3 runs 18 residues. The CDR3 DNA reads as TGTGCCAGCAGTACAGGGAAAGTTCGAGGATCCTATAATTCACCCCTCCACTTT. This sequence encodes CASSTGKVRGSYNSPLHF.